This T cell receptor beta chain is from a study of T cell repertoires in cytomegalovirus infection. Study summary: Indications came from public TCR beta signatures; they pointed to CMV infection and to a matching HLA type.

V lost 5 bases, J lost 8 bases, and 13 bases stayed unmatched. The CDR3 consists of 16 residues. CDR1 is MNHEY, CDR2 SMNVEV, per germline (reference sequence). This clonotype was counted a few times. Antigen: not known. TCRdb re-called the reads with MiXCR, one entry per CDR3 protein. The repertoire holds about a million distinct CDR3 sequences, with around a third as singletons. The rearrangement links TRBV27 to TRBJ2-1; 9 nucleotides align to TRBD2. The receptor was isolated from a human donor in good health (CMV status not recorded). Some clones in this sample may be carry-over from other donors' samples. The starting material was cultured CD8+ T cells from PBMCs, obtained from culture after CMV antigen stimulation. CDR3 nucleotides: TGTGCCAGCAGTCCGGAGACTAGCGGACCCCTCGATGAGCAGTTCTTC. Translation gives CASSPETSGPLDEQFF.